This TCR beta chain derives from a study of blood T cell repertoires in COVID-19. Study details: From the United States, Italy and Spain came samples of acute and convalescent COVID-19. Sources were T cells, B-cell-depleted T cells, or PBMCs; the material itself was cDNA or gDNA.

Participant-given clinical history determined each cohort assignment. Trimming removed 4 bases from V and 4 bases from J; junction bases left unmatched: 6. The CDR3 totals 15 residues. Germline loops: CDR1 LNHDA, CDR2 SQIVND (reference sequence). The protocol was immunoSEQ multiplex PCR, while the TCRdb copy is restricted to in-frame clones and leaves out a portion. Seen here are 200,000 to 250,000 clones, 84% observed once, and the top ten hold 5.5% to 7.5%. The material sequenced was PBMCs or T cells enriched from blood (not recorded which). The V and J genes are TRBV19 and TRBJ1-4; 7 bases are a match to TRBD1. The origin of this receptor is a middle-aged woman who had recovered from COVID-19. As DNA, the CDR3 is TGTGCCAGTAGTAAGAGGGGGCAGAATAATGAAAAACTGTTTTTT. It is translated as CASSKRGQNNEKLFF. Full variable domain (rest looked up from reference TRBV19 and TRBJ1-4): DGGITQSPKYLFRKEGQNVTLSCEQNLNHDAMYWYRQDPGQGLRLIYYSQIVNDFQKGDIAEGYSVSREKKESFPLTVTSAQKNPTAFYLCASSKRGQNNEKLFFGSGTQLSVL.